Shown below are 27 T cell receptor beta chains from a single sample sequenced in a study of cytomegalovirus exposure and HLA in healthy donors. It was with 60 Vbeta and 13 Jbeta primers that the PCR ran. This table comes from immunoSEQ multiplex PCR, and its TCRdb copy is limited to in-frame clones, with some not included. This specimen shows approximately 120,000 clones; the ten leading clones hold less than 3.5%. Sequenced sample: PBMCs. All receptors derive from a man under 40 in good health and CMV-seronegative.

The V gene is TRBV29-1, the J gene TRBJ2-5; a weak D match, TRBD1 (5 bases). Matching the DNA end better, TRBJ2-7 makes the J call doubtful. The CDR3 is 14 amino acids. Germline assignment: CDR1 SQVTM and CDR2 ANQGSEA. CDR3 loop: CSVDLGAGNYEQYF. CDR3 bases: TGCAGCGTTGATCTAGGGGCAGGGAACTACGAGCAGTACTTC.

This chain connects TRBV2 to TRBJ2-1; 7 nucleotides agree with TRBD1. V gave up 5 bases and J gave up 4 bases; unmatched junction bases: 5. The CDR3 sequence is 14 residues long. The germline gives CDR1 SNHLY, CDR2 FYNNEI. The CDR3 DNA reads TGTGCCAGCAGTCCGGGACAGTTGTACAATGAGCAGTTCTTC. Protein: CASSPGQLYNEQFF.

The chain is built from TRBV19 and TRBJ1-4; 8 nucleotides line up with TRBD1. In germline, CDR1 is LNHDA, CDR2 SQIVND (reference sequence). The CDR3 sequence is 14 residues long. Trimming cost V 7 bases and J 2 bases; bases outside gene matches: 3. The CDR3: CASTRTGTNEKLFF. Written as DNA, the CDR3 is TGTGCCAGTACTCGGACAGGGACTAATGAAAAACTGTTTTTT.

V gene TRBV5-4 combines with J gene TRBJ1-1; perhaps TRBD1 as D (5 bases). The ends were cut back, 4 bases at V and 4 bases at J, with 17 bases in the middle. Looked up from germline, CDR1 is SGHNT and CDR2 is YYREEE (reference sequence). This CDR3 is 15 amino acids long. CDR3 sequence reads: CASSPRTGLITEAFF. The CDR3 DNA reads as TGTGCCAGCAGCCCCCGGACGGGACTAATCACTGAAGCTTTCTTT.

This chain uses TRBV5-1 with TRBJ1-2; TRBD1 matches at 8 bases. CDR3 size: 14 residues. Germline loops: CDR1 SGHRS, CDR2 YFSETQ. With V trimmed by 0 bases and J by 8 bases, 6 bases remained unmatched. The CDR3 DNA follows: TGCGCCAGCAGCTTGGCCTCGACAGGGGACGGCTACACCTTC. Its translation: CASSLASTGDGYTF. Complete variable domain (other parts from reference TRBV5-1 and TRBJ1-2): KAGVTQTPRYLIKTRGQQVTLSCSPISGHRSVSWYQQTPGQGLQFLFEYFSETQRNKGNFPGRFSGRQFSNSRSEMNVSTLELGDSALYLCASSLASTGDGYTFGSGTRLTVV.

Turning to this clone: The junction departs from the called germline gene at one end, perhaps through a read error. The CDR3 bases are TGCAGCGTGCAAAAGGGGCTCTTT. It encodes CSVQKGLF. The gene calls are TRBV20-1 and TRBJ1-1; TRBD1 might be the D (5 bases). The CDR3 runs 8 residues. The germline gives CDR1 DFQATT, CDR2 SNEGSKA (reference sequence).

The rearrangement joins TRBV19 to TRBJ2-7; 10 bases agree with TRBD2. Trimming removed 5 bases from V and 4 bases from J; junction bases left unmatched: 20. The V gene's germline CDR1 is LNHDA and CDR2 SQIVND (reference sequence). This CDR3 region has 19 residues. This chain's CDR3 is CASSRSSGRASVPLYEQYF. CDR3 sequence (DNA): TGTGCCAGTAGTCGCTCGAGCGGGAGGGCTTCCGTTCCCCTTTACGAGCAGTACTTC. Supplemented by reference TRBV19 and TRBJ2-7, the full variable domain reads DGGITQSPKYLFRKEGQNVTLSCEQNLNHDAMYWYRQDPGQGLRLIYYSQIVNDFQKGDIAEGYSVSREKKESFPLTVTSAQKNPTAFYLCASSRSSGRASVPLYEQYFGPGTRLTVT.

This sequence joins TRBV30 and TRBJ1-1; D is possibly TRBD1 (5 bases). Looked up from germline, CDR1 is GTSNPN and CDR2 is SVGIG (reference sequence). The germline V and J ends were trimmed by 3 bases and 2 bases, with 16 bases remaining between them. The length of the CDR3 is 15 residues. Here the CDR3 DNA reads TGTGCCTGGAGCTCACTCAGGGCCTTTAACACTGAAGCTTTCTTT. The encoded protein is CAWSSLRAFNTEAFF. The variable domain in full, with the rest retrieved from reference TRBV30 and TRBJ1-1, is SQTIHQWPATLVQPVGSPLSLECTVEGTSNPNLYWYRQAAGRGLQLLFYSVGIGQISSEVPQNLSASRPQDRQFILSSKKLLLSDSGFYLCAWSSLRAFNTEAFFGQGTRLTVV.

The V call is TRBV30, the J call TRBJ1-1, with D perhaps matching TRBD1 (5 bases). Per germline, CDR1 GTSNPN and CDR2 SVGIG (reference sequence). This CDR3 spans 12 amino acids. V was trimmed by 5 bases and J by 1 base, leaving 8 bases between them. CDR3 bases: TGTGCCTGGGGGGCCGGGAACACTGAAGCTTTCTTT. Its protein is CAWGAGNTEAFF.

The V gene is TRBV7-6, the J gene TRBJ2-2; 8 nucleotides line up with TRBD1. The CDR3 extends over 15 amino acids. The V segment lost 1 base and the J segment 4 bases; nucleotides outside the gene matches: 2. The germline V gene encodes CDR1 SGHVS and CDR2 FNYEAQ. In DNA, the CDR3 is TGTGCCAGCAGCTTAGGACAGGGGTCCACCGGGGAGCTGTTTTTT. Its translation is CASSLGQGSTGELFF.

The chain links TRBV28 to TRBJ1-1, with 7 nucleotides matching TRBD1. Trimming took 10 bases from V and 2 from J; bases not matched to a gene: 7. Germline V gene sequence: CDR1 MDHEN, CDR2 SYDVKM. The CDR3 has 13 residues. DNA for the CDR3: TGTGCCACCAAGACAGGGCTTAACACTGAAGCTTTCTTT. As protein: CATKTGLNTEAFF.

The chain has TRBV5-1 and TRBJ2-1; 7 bases fit TRBD2. With 4 bases clipped from V and 2 bases from J, the junction kept 6 bases outside the gene matches. Looked up from germline, CDR1 is SGHRS and CDR2 is YFSETQ. The CDR3 is 15 residues long. This CDR3 is CASSAGLAAYNEQFF. Written as DNA, the CDR3 is TGCGCCAGCAGCGCGGGCCTAGCGGCCTACAATGAGCAGTTCTTC.

A word on this clone: The identical CDR3 is also encoded by other nucleotide sequences in the sample. The chain employs TRBV11-2 and TRBJ2-7; D ambiguous. The germline CDR1 and CDR2 sequences are SGHAT and FQNNGV. The CDR3 is 14 residues long. V was pared by 0 bases and J by 0 bases, with 6 bases between. In DNA form, the CDR3 reads TGTGCCAGCAGCTTAGACCCGAGCTCCTACGAGCAGTACTTC. It specifies CASSLDPSSYEQYF. The variable domain in full, with the rest retrieved from reference TRBV11-2 and TRBJ2-7, is EAGVAQSPRYKIIEKRQSVAFWCNPISGHATLYWYQQILGQGPKLLIQFQNNGVVDDSQLPKDRFSAERLKGVDSTLKIQPAKLEDSAVYLCASSLDPSSYEQYFGPGTRLTVT.

This chain joins TRBV2 and TRBJ2-1, with a weak D call TRBD2 (5 bases). Germline CDR1 reads SNHLY; CDR2 reads FYNNEI. This CDR3 spans 10 amino acids. V was clipped by 8 bases and J by 14 bases, with 13 bases between them. The CDR3 region has the DNA TGTGCCAGCGGAGGAGGATGGAAGTTCTTC. This encodes CASGGGWKFF.

The gene calls are TRBV5-4 and TRBJ2-2; TRBD1 agrees at 7 bases. In germline, CDR1 is SGHNT, CDR2 YYREEE (reference sequence). V was clipped by 0 bases and J by 8 bases; unmatched bases: 10. This CDR3 spans 16 amino acids. CDR3 amino acids: CASSLASGGLLGELFF. In nucleotides, the CDR3 is TGTGCCAGCAGCTTGGCTTCAGGGGGTCTCTTAGGGGAGCTGTTTTTT. Variable domain in full (rest from reference TRBV5-4 and TRBJ2-2): ETGVTQSPTHLIKTRGQQVTLRCSSQSGHNTVSWYQQALGQGPQFIFQYYREEENGRGNFPPRFSGLQFPNYSSELNVNALELDDSALYLCASSLASGGLLGELFFGEGSRLTVL.

V is TRBV30 and J is TRBJ2-5, with D uncertain. This CDR3 comprises 13 residues. V lost 4 bases and J lost 2, with 11 bases in between. CDR1 and CDR2 (germline): GTSNPN, SVGIG (reference sequence). In nucleotides, the CDR3 is TGTGCCTGGACTTGGCGGATTCAAGAGACCCAGTACTTC. Its translation: CAWTWRIQETQYF.

This sequence joins TRBV14 and TRBJ2-7; D might be TRBD2 (5 bases). Germline loops: CDR1 SGHDN, CDR2 FVKESK. V was shortened by 1 base and J by 4 bases, with 8 bases between the two germline ends. CDR3 length equals 13 residues. As DNA, the CDR3 is TGTGCCAGCAGCCAAGTCGGCGGGTACGAGCAGTACTTC. Its protein is CASSQVGGYEQYF.

V is TRBV7-6 and J is TRBJ2-7, with D maybe TRBD1 (6 bases). Per the germline V gene, CDR1 is SGHVS and CDR2 is FNYEAQ. The CDR3 contains 15 residues. V lost 3 bases and J lost 6, with 18 bases in between. CDR3: CASSLQQGRDLEQYF. In DNA form, the CDR3 reads TGTGCCAGCAGCTTGCAACAGGGAAGGGATCTCGAGCAGTACTTC.

The gene calls are TRBV6-5 and TRBJ2-2; D might be TRBD2 (5 bases). The germline V gene has CDR1 MNHEY and CDR2 SVGAGI. V lost 4 bases and J 5 bases, leaving 17 bases between the germline ends. The CDR3 runs 16 residues. DNA for the CDR3: TGTGCCAGCAGTTTCGTGGCTTTGTCGGGGACCGGGGAGCTGTTTTTT. Residues: CASSFVALSGTGELFF.

The chain couples TRBV6-4 to TRBJ2-5, with TRBD1 matching 12 bases. Unmatched junction bases numbered 9, after V lost 5 bases and J lost 5 bases. The CDR3 has 16 amino acids. CDR1 is MRHNA, CDR2 SNTAGT, per germline. CDR3 sequence reads: CASSKTGTGGMETQYF. CDR3 bases: TGTGCCAGCAGTAAGACCGGGACAGGGGGCATGGAGACCCAGTACTTC.

V and J are TRBV28 and TRBJ1-5; D may be TRBD1 (5 bases). The germline V gene has CDR1 MDHEN and CDR2 SYDVKM. The germline V and J ends were trimmed by 6 bases and 3 bases, with 9 bases remaining between them. CDR3 length equals 13 residues. The CDR3: CASRGLYNQPQHF. The CDR3 DNA follows: TGTGCCAGCAGGGGACTTTACAATCAGCCCCAGCATTTT.

The chain has TRBV11-2 and TRBJ1-3, with D perhaps TRBD1 (6 bases). CDR1 SGHAT and CDR2 FQNNGV come from the germline V gene. The germline V and J ends were trimmed by 5 bases and 0 bases, with 11 bases remaining between them. This CDR3 comprises 15 residues. CDR3 sequence (DNA): TGTGCCAGCAGCATATGGACAGTCTCTGGAAACACCATATATTTT. Its protein is CASSIWTVSGNTIYF.

The chain uses TRBV7-3 and TRBJ1-2; 7 bases map to TRBD1. This CDR3 contains 16 residues. Looked up from germline, CDR1 is SGHTA and CDR2 is FQGTGA. The ends lost 5 bases at V and 5 bases at J; junction bases unmatched: 14. The DNA for the CDR3 is TGTGCCAGCAGCCCCGCAGACGGAGGGGGCGTATATGGCTACACCTTC. It encodes CASSPADGGGVYGYTF.

V gene TRBV2 combines with J gene TRBJ1-4; D perhaps matches TRBD1 (6 bases). Trimming removed 4 bases at V and 4 bases at J, with 10 bases between. This CDR3 comprises 14 residues. In germline, CDR1 is SNHLY, CDR2 FYNNEI. The CDR3 region has the DNA TGTGCCAGCAGTGCACAGGGAATTAATGAAAAACTGTTTTTT. Translation: CASSAQGINEKLFF.

The chain links TRBV2 to TRBJ1-5, with 7 positions matching TRBD1. J was trimmed by 6 bases and V by 8 bases; bases with no gene match: 19. CDR3 length: 17 residues. Germline CDR1 is SNHLY and CDR2 is FYNNEI. In DNA, the CDR3 is TGTGCCAGCGACTCCACAGGGGCCGTGGGAAGAGGTCAGCCCCAGCATTTT. The encoded protein is CASDSTGAVGRGQPQHF.

The CDR3 bases are TGTGCCAGCAGCCCACTCCGGACTAGTCTTAGCACAGATACGCAGTATTTT. Amino acid sequence: CASSPLRTSLSTDTQYF. This rearrangement joins TRBV27 to TRBJ2-3, with 7 bases identical to TRBD2. J lost 0 bases, V lost 6 bases, and 12 bases had no gene match. The CDR3 is 17 amino acids. In germline, CDR1 is MNHEY, CDR2 SMNVEV (reference sequence).

The chain combines TRBV7-2 with TRBJ2-3; TRBD2 agrees at 13 bases. CDR3 length: 17 amino acids. Germline lookup yields CDR1 SGHTA and CDR2 FQGNSA. The V segment lost 0 bases and the J segment 3 bases; nucleotides outside the gene matches: 3. This chain's CDR3 is CASSLAGTSGTTDTQYF. The DNA of the CDR3 is TGTGCCAGCAGCTTAGCGGGGACTAGCGGGACGACAGATACGCAGTATTTT.